This TCR beta chain was identified in a study of T cell changes during pregnancy in multiple sclerosis (dated by TCRdb to the late 2010s). Background for the entire study: The study examined how the T cell repertoire changed over the course of pregnancy in women with multiple sclerosis.

The library came from the immunoSEQ multiplex PCR assay. In TCRdb, the immuneACCESS table is reduced to in-frame sequences with V and J assigned. These tables do not hold every clone; where another copy was compared, an unresolved V gene accounts for under half, and the others remain unexplained. For this sample the table gives about 20,000 clones, of which about 84% were detected only once. 8.5% to 10% of the sample rests with the top ten. From the germline V gene (reference sequence), CDR1 is PRHDT and CDR2 is FYEKMQ. Trimming takes 1 base from V and 7 bases from J, and the germline ends sit 5 bases apart. CDR3 length: 12 amino acids, cysteine to phenylalanine. The retained sequence is limited to the CDR3, 36 bases, with the frame set at the first base. Note on this clone: There is no known antigen for this receptor. No clone much larger than this one lies a single base away; base qualities are absent.

The sample here was CD8+ T cells from peripheral blood mononuclear cells, taken after pregnancy. This sequence uses TRBV13 and TRBJ2-1, and the D gene may be TRBD1, 5 bases matching. This TCR was sampled from a female donor with multiple sclerosis, enrolled in a pregnancy study. Here the CDR3 is given as CASSLEGNEQFF. The DNA sequence is given as TGTGCCAGCAGCTTAGAGGGGAATGAGCAGTTCTTC. With the rest looked up from the reference TRBV13 and TRBJ2-1 genes rather than sequenced, the full variable domain is AAGVIQSPRHLIKEKRETATLKCYPIPRHDTVYWYQQGPGQDPQFLISFYEKMQSDKGSIPDRFSAQQFSDYHSELNMSSLELGDSALYFCASSLEGNEQFFGPGTRLTVL.